This T cell receptor beta chain derives from a study of graft-versus-host responses after intestinal transplantation. CDR3 size: 15 residues. Looked up from germline, CDR1 is SGDLS and CDR2 is YYNGEE. Trimming removed 2 bases from V and 7 bases from J; junction bases left unmatched: 12. Sequencing used immunoSEQ multiplex PCR; TCRdb keeps in-frame clones, though not all of them. Of 100,000 to 120,000 clones in the sample, roughly 93% were seen once. Regarding this clone: Its target is unknown.

The source was unstimulated CD8+ T cells sorted from spleen or lymph node cells, collected before intestinal transplant. This chain uses TRBV9 with TRBJ2-7; 7 bases map to TRBD1. The source of this sequence is a human donor who received an intestinal transplant. The CDR3 loop is CASSVDQTGLDEQYF. The CDR3 nucleotides read TGTGCCAGCAGCGTCGACCAGACAGGGCTTGATGAGCAGTACTTC.